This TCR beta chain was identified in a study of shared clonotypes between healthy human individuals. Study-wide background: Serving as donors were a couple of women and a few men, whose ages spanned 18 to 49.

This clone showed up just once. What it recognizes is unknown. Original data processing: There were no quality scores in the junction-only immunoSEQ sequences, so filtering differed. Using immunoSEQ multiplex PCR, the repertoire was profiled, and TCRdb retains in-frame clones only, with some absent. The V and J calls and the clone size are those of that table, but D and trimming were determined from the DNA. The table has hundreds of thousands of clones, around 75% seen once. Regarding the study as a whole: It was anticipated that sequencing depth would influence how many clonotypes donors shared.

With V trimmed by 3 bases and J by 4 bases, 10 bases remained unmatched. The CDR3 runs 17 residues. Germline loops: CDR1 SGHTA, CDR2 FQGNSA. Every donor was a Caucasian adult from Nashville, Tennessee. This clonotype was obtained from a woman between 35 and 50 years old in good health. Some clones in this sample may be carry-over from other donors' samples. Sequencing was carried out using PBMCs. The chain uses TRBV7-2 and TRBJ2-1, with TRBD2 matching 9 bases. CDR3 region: CASSLGVAGGVYNEQFF. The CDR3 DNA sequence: TGTGCCAGCAGCTTGGGGGTGGCGGGAGGGGTGTACAATGAGCAGTTCTTC. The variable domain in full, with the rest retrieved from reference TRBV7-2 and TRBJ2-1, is GAGVSQSPSNKVTEKGKDVELRCDPISGHTALYWYRQSLGQGLEFLIYFQGNSAPDKSGLPSDRFSAERTGGSVSTLTIQRTQQEDSAVYLCASSLGVAGGVYNEQFFGPGTRLTVL.